The 21 T cell receptor beta chains reported below all come from one sample, sequenced in a study of identifying expanded T cells in peripheral blood. Only in-frame clones appear in the TCRdb table, and some are missing; sequencing was by immunoSEQ multiplex PCR. The table has 100,000 to 110,000 clones, over 70% seen once. Sequenced material: blood. These receptors were taken from a person aged 18 to 69 in good health.

The rearrangement uses TRBV6-6 and TRBJ1-1; D is ambiguous. The V gene's germline CDR1 is MNHNY and CDR2 SVGAGI (reference sequence). Trimming left V 5 bases short and J 0 bases short, with 7 bases between. This CDR3 contains 13 residues. CDR3 in DNA: TGTGCCAGCAGTACAGATATGAACACTGAAGCTTTCTTT. Translated, it gives CASSTDMNTEAFF.

The rearrangement joins TRBV19 to TRBJ1-3; D unclear. The germline gives CDR1 LNHDA, CDR2 SQIVND (reference sequence). The CDR3 has 15 amino acids. The V end was cut by 2 bases, the J end by 4 bases, with 12 bases between. CDR3 in amino acids: CASSISGLGGNTIYF. CDR3 nucleotide sequence: TGTGCCAGTAGTATATCCGGCCTGGGGGGAAACACCATATATTTT.

The chain recombines TRBV7-9 with TRBJ2-5; the D gene is possibly TRBD1 (6 bases). The better agreement between TRBJ2-7 and the DNA end casts doubt on the J call. The CDR3 consists of 12 residues. Germline CDR1 and CDR2: SEHNR and FQNEAQ (reference sequence). This CDR3 reads CASSSARGEQYF. The CDR3 DNA follows: TGTGCCAGCAGCTCCGCCAGGGGCGAGCAGTACTTC.

The chain couples TRBV2 to TRBJ2-7, with 8 bases matching TRBD1. Per germline, CDR1 SNHLY and CDR2 FYNNEI. The length of the CDR3 is 15 residues. V lost 2 bases to trimming and J lost 2 bases; unmatched junction nucleotides: 5. The CDR3 region has the DNA TGTGCCAGCAGTGAACAGGGGGCTATGACCTACGAGCAGTACTTC. Translating gives CASSEQGAMTYEQYF.

The chain has TRBV14 and TRBJ2-5, with no clear D. The J call is doubtful: the DNA matches TRBJ2-7 better. The length of the CDR3 is 16 residues. The V gene's germline CDR1 is SGHDN and CDR2 FVKESK. CDR3 residues: CASSEDAAGIAYEQYF. The CDR3 DNA is TGTGCCAGCAGCGAGGACGCTGCTGGGATAGCCTACGAGCAGTACTTC.

This chain links TRBV4-1 with TRBJ1-5; 10 nucleotides line up with TRBD1. The germline CDR1 and CDR2 sequences are MGHRA and YSYEKL. Losses at the gene ends were 1 base for V and 0 bases for J; bases not matched to a gene: 12. The CDR3 sequence is 20 residues long. CDR3 sequence: CASSQVRWTGGPNSNQPQHF. The CDR3, as DNA: TGCGCCAGCAGCCAAGTTCGGTGGACAGGGGGTCCCAATAGCAATCAGCCCCAGCATTTT.

This rearrangement joins TRBV7-9 to TRBJ1-6, with unresolved D. The germline V gene encodes CDR1 SEHNR and CDR2 FQNEAQ (reference sequence). The CDR3 loop spans 14 amino acids. V was cut by 0 bases and J by 5 bases, with 5 bases left in between. The CDR3: CASSLARNNSPLHF. CDR3 sequence (DNA): TGTGCCAGCAGCTTAGCCAGGAATAATTCACCCCTCCACTTT.

CDR3 sequence: CASSLAGYGYTF. Written as DNA, the CDR3 is TGTGCCAGCAGCTTAGCCGGCTATGGCTACACCTTC. The rearrangement joins TRBV11-2 to TRBJ1-2; D is ambiguous. V lost 1 base and J lost 4, with 4 bases in between. Looked up from germline, CDR1 is SGHAT and CDR2 is FQNNGV. This CDR3 is built from 12 residues.

V gene TRBV6-1 combines with J gene TRBJ2-1; maybe TRBD1 (6 bases). CDR1 is MNHNS, CDR2 SASEGT, per germline. Between the trimmed V and J ends, which lost 4 bases and 5 bases, there was a span of 6 bases. The CDR3 loop spans 12 amino acids. The CDR3: CASSAGDNEQFF. For the CDR3, the DNA is TGTGCCAGCAGTGCAGGGGACAATGAGCAGTTCTTC.

The chain combines TRBV7-8 with TRBJ2-7, with 8 bases aligning to TRBD2. Per the germline V gene, CDR1 is SGHVS and CDR2 is FQNEAQ. CDR3 length: 16 residues. The V and J ends lost 5 bases and 2 bases, in that order; junction bases with no gene match: 11. This CDR3 is CASSPTGGARAYEQYF. The CDR3 DNA is TGTGCCAGCAGCCCGACCGGGGGGGCGAGGGCCTACGAGCAGTACTTC. Variable domain in full (rest from reference TRBV7-8 and TRBJ2-7): GAGVSQSPRYKVAKRGQDVALRCDPISGHVSLFWYQQALGQGPEFLTYFQNEAQLDKSGLPSDRFFAERPEGSVSTLKIQRTQQEDSAVYLCASSPTGGARAYEQYFGPGTRLTVT.

The chain has TRBV27 and TRBJ1-2; 10 bases align to TRBD1. The CDR3 loop spans 14 amino acids. V was pared by 6 bases and J by 6 bases, with 7 bases of the junction left unmatched. The germline V gene encodes CDR1 MNHEY and CDR2 SMNVEV (reference sequence). This CDR3 is CASRSFDRGHGYTF. CDR3 DNA sequence: TGTGCCAGCAGGTCATTCGACAGGGGGCATGGCTACACCTTC.

This chain connects TRBV6-1 to TRBJ1-5; D not certain. The CDR3 consists of 13 residues. V was cut by 4 bases and J by 0 bases, with 4 bases left in between. Germline V gene lookup returns CDR1 MNHNS and CDR2 SASEGT. The CDR3 here is CASSVDSNQPQHF. For the CDR3, the DNA is TGTGCCAGCAGTGTAGATAGCAATCAGCCCCAGCATTTT.

CDR3 loop: CASSFYRSVVYNEQFF. The CDR3 DNA is TGTGCCAGCAGCTTTTACAGGTCGGTGGTATACAATGAGCAGTTCTTC. The gene calls are TRBV7-2 and TRBJ2-1; D is possibly TRBD1 (5 bases). Trimming stripped 3 bases from V and 4 bases from J, with 16 bases between. Germline CDR1 and CDR2: SGHTA and FQGNSA. This CDR3 comprises 16 residues.

This clone was seen a single time. V is TRBV2 and J is TRBJ2-3; 7 bases map to TRBD2. This CDR3 spans 14 amino acids. The germline V gene has CDR1 SNHLY and CDR2 FYNNEI. The trim removed 1 base at V and 4 bases at J, leaving 2 bases unmatched. The CDR3 DNA sequence: TGTGCCAGCAGTGAAGTTGCGGGGGCAGATACGCAGTATTTT. Amino acids: CASSEVAGADTQYF.

This chain connects TRBV2 to TRBJ1-1; 7 bases fit TRBD1. The trim removed 8 bases at V and 3 bases at J, leaving 9 bases unmatched. The CDR3 loop spans 14 amino acids. Per the germline V gene, CDR1 is SNHLY and CDR2 is FYNNEI. CDR3 region: CASLSGQWYTEAFF. CDR3 bases: TGTGCCAGCCTCTCGGGACAGTGGTACACTGAAGCTTTCTTT.

The chain carries TRBV7-2 and TRBJ2-5; D ambiguous. Germline CDR1 SGHTA, CDR2 FQGNSA. Trimming stripped 4 bases from V and 2 bases from J, with 11 bases between. The CDR3 consists of 14 residues. The chain's CDR3 is CASSSRTAQETQYF. The CDR3 DNA reads TGTGCCAGCAGCTCTCGGACGGCTCAAGAGACCCAGTACTTC.

The gene calls are TRBV13 and TRBJ2-5; 8 bases align to TRBD1. Germline V CDR1 and CDR2: PRHDT, FYEKMQ (reference sequence). CDR3 size: 17 residues. Trimming cost V 0 bases and J 0 bases; bases outside gene matches: 6. Here the CDR3 DNA reads TGTGCCAGCAGCTTAGGCCGGACAGGGAAAAACCAAGAGACCCAGTACTTC. Residues: CASSLGRTGKNQETQYF.

V and J are TRBV5-6 and TRBJ2-5; TRBD2 aligns across 10 bases. The CDR3 totals 17 residues. The ends lost 1 base at V and 1 base at J; junction bases unmatched: 7. Germline CDR1 and CDR2: SGHDT and YYEEEE. The CDR3, as DNA: TGTGCCAGCAGCTTGTTGGTAGCGGGGGGTTTCCAAGAGACCCAGTACTTC. It translates to CASSLLVAGGFQETQYF.

The V and J genes are TRBV4-1 and TRBJ1-5; 8 bases align to TRBD1. With V trimmed by 0 bases and J by 4 bases, 8 bases remained unmatched. The CDR3 runs to 17 residues. The V gene's germline CDR1 is MGHRA and CDR2 YSYEKL. The CDR3 here is CASSQEGTGLRNQPQHF. The CDR3 DNA reads as TGCGCCAGCAGCCAAGAAGGGACAGGCCTCAGGAATCAGCCCCAGCATTTT.

V and J are TRBV5-8 and TRBJ1-1; the D is unclear. Looked up from germline, CDR1 is SGHTS and CDR2 is YDEGEE. V dropped 4 bases and J dropped 1 base, with 20 bases sitting between them. CDR3 length equals 17 residues. CDR3 bases: TGTGCCAGCAGCCGTCACTCGTCTACAAAGCAGAACACTGAAGCTTTCTTT. Its protein is CASSRHSSTKQNTEAFF.

V gene TRBV7-9 combines with J gene TRBJ2-1; weak D call: TRBD1 (5 bases). Trimming left V 5 bases short and J 4 bases short, with 9 bases between. Germline CDR1 SEHNR, CDR2 FQNEAQ (reference sequence). There are 13 residues in the CDR3. The CDR3 region has the DNA TGTGCCAGCAGCATAGGGGCTTACAATGAGCAGTTCTTC. It encodes CASSIGAYNEQFF. Variable domain in full (rest from reference TRBV7-9 and TRBJ2-1): DTGVSQNPRHKITKRGQNVTFRCDPISEHNRLYWYRQTLGQGPEFLTYFQNEAQLEKSRLLSDRFSAERPKGSFSTLEIQRTEQGDSAMYLCASSIGAYNEQFFGPGTRLTVL.